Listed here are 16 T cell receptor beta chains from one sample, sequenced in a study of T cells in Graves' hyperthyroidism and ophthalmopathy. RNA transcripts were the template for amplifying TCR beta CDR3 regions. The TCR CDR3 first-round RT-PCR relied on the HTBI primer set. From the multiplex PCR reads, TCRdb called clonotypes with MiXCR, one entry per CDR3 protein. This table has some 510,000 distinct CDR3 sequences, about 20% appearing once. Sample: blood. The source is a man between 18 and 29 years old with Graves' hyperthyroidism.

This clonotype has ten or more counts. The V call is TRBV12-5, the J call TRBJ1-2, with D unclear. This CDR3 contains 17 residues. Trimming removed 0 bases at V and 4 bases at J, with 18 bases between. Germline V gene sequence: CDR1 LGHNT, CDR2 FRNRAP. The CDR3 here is CASGLVRLGVPPYGYTF. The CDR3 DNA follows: TGTGCTAGTGGTTTGGTACGACTCGGGGTGCCCCCCTATGGCTACACCTTC.

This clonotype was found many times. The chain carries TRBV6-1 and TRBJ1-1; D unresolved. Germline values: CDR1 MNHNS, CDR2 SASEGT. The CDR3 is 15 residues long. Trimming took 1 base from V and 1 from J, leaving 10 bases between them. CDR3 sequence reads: CASSEGWRENTEAFF. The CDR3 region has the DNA TGTGCCAGCAGTGAAGGGTGGAGGGAGAACACTGAAGCTTTCTTT.

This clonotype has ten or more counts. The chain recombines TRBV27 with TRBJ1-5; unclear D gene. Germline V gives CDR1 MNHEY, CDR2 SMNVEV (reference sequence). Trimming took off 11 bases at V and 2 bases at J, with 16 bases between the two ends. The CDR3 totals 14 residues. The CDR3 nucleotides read TGTGCCCCTGCGAAGGGAGAGGGCAATCAGCCCCAGCATTTT. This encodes CAPAKGEGNQPQHF.

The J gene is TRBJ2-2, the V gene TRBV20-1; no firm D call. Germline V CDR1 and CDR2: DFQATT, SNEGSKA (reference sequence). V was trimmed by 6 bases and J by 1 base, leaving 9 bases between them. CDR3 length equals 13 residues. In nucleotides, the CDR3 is TGCAGTGCCCCGTATTGGAACACCGGGGAGCTGTTTTTT. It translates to CSAPYWNTGELFF.

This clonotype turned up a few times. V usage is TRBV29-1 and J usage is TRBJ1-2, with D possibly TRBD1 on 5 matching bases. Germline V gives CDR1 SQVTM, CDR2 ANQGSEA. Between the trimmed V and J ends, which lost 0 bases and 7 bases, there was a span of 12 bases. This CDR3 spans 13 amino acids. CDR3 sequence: CSVEDWGDPGYTF. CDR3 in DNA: TGCAGCGTTGAAGATTGGGGGGATCCTGGCTACACCTTC. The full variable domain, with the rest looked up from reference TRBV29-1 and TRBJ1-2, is SAVISQKPSRDICQRGTSLTIQCQVDSQVTMMFWYRQQPGQSLTLIATANQGSEATYESGFVIDKFPISRPNLTFSTLTVSNMSPEDSSIYLCSVEDWGDPGYTFGSGTRLTVV.

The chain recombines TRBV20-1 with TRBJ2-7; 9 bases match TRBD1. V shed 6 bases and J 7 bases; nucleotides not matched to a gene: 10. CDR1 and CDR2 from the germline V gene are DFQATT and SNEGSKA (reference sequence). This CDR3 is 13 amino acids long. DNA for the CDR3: TGCAGTGCCGTAGTACAGGGGGCGGGGGAGCAGTACTTC. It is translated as CSAVVQGAGEQYF.

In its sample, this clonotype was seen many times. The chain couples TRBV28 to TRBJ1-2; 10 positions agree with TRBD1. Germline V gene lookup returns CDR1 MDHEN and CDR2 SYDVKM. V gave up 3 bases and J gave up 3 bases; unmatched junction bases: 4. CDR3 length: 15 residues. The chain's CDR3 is CASSFLTGGDYGYTF. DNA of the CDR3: TGTGCCAGCAGTTTCTTGACAGGGGGCGACTATGGCTACACCTTC.

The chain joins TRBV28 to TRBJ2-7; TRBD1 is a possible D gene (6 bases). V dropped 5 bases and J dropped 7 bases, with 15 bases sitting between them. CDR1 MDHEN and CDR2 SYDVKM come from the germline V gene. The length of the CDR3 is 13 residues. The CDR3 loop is CASSPGTWGEQYF. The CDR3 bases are TGTGCCAGCAGTCCCGGGACATGGGGGGAGCAGTACTTC.

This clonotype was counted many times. This chain's CDR3 is CASIDRAEAFF. As DNA, the CDR3 is TGTGCCAGCATTGACAGGGCAGAAGCTTTCTTT. The rearrangement joins TRBV12-3 or TRBV12-4 to TRBJ1-1, with 7 bases matching TRBD1. Trimming cost V 7 bases and J 8 bases; bases outside gene matches: 4. The CDR3 spans 11 residues.

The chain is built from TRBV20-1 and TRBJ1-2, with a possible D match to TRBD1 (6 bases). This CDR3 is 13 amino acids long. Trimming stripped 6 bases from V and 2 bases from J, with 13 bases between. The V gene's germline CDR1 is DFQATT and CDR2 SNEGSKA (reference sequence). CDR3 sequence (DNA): TGCAGTGCGGCAACCGGGACAAACTATGGCTACACCTTC. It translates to CSAATGTNYGYTF.

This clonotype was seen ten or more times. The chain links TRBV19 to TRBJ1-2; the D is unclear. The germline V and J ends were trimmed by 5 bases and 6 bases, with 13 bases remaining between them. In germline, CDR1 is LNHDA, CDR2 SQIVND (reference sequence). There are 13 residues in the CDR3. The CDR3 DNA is TGTGCCAGTAGTCCCGTAGTAAGCCATGGCTACACCTTC. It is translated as CASSPVVSHGYTF.

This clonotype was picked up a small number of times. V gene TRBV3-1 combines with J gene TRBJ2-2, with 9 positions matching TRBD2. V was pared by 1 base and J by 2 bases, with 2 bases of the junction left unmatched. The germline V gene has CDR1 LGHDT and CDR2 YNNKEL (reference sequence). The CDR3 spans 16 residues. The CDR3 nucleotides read TGTGCCAGCAGCCAAGTAGCGGGGGCCAACACCGGGGAGCTGTTTTTT. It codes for CASSQVAGANTGELFF.

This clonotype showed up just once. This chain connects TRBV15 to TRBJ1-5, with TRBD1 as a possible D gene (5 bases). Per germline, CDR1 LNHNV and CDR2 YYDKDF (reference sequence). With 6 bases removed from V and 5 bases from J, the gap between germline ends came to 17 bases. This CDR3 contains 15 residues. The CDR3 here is CATRSNAGPDQPQHF. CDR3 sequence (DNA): TGTGCCACCAGGTCAAACGCAGGGCCGGATCAGCCCCAGCATTTT.

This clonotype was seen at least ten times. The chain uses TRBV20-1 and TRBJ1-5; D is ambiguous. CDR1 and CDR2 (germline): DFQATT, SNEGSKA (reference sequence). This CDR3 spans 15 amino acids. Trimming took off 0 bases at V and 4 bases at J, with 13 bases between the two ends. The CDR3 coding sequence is TGCAGTGCTAGAGATCGGCGGCAGAGTAATCAGCCCCAGCATTTT. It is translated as CSARDRRQSNQPQHF.

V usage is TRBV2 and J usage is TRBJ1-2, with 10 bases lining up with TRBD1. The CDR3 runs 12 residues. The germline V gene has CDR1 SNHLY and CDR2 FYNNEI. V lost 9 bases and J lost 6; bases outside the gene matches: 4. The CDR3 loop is CARRQGADGYTF. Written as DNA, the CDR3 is TGTGCCAGGAGACAGGGGGCCGATGGCTACACCTTC.

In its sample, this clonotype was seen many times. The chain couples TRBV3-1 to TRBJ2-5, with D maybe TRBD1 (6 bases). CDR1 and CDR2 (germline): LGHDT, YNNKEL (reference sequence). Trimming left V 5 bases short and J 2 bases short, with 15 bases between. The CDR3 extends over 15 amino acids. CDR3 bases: TGTGCCAGCAGCAGAACCGGGACAAGTCAAGAGACCCAGTACTTC. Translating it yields CASSRTGTSQETQYF.